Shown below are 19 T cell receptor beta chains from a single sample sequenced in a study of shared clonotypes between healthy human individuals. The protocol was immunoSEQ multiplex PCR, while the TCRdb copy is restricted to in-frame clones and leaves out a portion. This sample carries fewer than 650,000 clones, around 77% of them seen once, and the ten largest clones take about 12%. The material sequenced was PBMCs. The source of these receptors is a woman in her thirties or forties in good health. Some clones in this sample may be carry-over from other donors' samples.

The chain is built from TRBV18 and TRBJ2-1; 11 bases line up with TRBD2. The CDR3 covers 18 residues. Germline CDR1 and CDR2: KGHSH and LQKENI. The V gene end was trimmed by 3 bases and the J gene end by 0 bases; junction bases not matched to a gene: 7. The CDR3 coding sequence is TGTGCCAGCTCACCCATCGGGACTAGCGGAATCTCCTACAATGAGCAGTTCTTC. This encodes CASSPIGTSGISYNEQFF.

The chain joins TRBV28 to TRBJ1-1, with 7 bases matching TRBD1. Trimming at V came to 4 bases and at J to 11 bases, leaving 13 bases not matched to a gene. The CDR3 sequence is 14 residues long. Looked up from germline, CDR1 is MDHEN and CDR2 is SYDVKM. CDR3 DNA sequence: TGTGCCAGCAGTTACGGGACAGCCAGTCAAACGGCTTTCTTT. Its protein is CASSYGTASQTAFF.

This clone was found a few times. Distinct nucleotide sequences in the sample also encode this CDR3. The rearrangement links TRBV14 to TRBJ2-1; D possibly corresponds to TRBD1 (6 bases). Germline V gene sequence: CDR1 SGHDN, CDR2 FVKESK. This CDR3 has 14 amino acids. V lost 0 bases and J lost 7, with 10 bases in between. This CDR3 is CASSQDRGWNEQFF. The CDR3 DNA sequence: TGTGCCAGCAGCCAAGACAGGGGATGGAATGAGCAGTTCTTC.

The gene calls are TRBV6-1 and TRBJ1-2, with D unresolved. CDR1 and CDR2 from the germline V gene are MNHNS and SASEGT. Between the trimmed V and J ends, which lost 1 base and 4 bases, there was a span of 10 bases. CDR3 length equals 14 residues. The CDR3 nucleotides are TGTGCCAGCAGTGAAGGCCCCCAGGTCTATGGCTACACCTTC. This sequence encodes CASSEGPQVYGYTF.

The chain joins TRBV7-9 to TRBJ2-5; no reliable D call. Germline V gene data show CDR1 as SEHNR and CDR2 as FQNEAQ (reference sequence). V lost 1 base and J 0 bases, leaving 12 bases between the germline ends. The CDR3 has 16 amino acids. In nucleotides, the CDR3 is TGTGCCAGCAGCTTAGGTACGGGCTGGTACCAAGAGACCCAGTACTTC. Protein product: CASSLGTGWYQETQYF.

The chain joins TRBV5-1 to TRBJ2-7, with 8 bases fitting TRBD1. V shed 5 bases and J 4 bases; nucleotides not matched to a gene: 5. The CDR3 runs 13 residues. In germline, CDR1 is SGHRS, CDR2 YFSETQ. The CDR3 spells CASSRTGPYEQYF. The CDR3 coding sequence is TGCGCCAGCAGTCGGACAGGGCCTTACGAGCAGTACTTC.

CDR3 nucleotides: TGTGCCAGCAGCTGGGGAGCCAAAAACATTCAGTACTTC. Amino acids: CASSWGAKNIQYF. This rearrangement joins TRBV27 to TRBJ2-4; D gene ambiguous. The CDR3 loop spans 13 amino acids. Germline CDR1 MNHEY, CDR2 SMNVEV (reference sequence). Trimming took 6 bases from V and 0 from J, leaving 6 bases between them.

In DNA form, the CDR3 reads TGTGCCAGCAGTCCCGGGCTAACCTACGAGCAGTACTTC. Translated, it gives CASSPGLTYEQYF. The rearrangement joins TRBV27 to TRBJ2-7; D unclear. In germline, CDR1 is MNHEY, CDR2 SMNVEV (reference sequence). The CDR3 is made up of 13 amino acids. Trimming pared 5 bases from V and 2 bases from J, leaving 10 bases between.

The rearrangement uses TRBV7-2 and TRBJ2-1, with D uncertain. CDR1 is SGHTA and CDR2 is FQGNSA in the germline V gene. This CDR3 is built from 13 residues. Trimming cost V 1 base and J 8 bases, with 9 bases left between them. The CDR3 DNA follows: TGTGCCAGCAGCTTAGTAGTTGGGGATGAGCAGTTCTTC. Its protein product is CASSLVVGDEQFF.

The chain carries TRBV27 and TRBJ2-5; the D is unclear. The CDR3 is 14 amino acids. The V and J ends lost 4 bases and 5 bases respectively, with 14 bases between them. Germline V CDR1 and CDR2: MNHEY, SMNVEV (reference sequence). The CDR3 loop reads CASSSGPLWETQYF. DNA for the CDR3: TGTGCCAGCAGTTCGGGTCCCCTCTGGGAGACCCAGTACTTC.

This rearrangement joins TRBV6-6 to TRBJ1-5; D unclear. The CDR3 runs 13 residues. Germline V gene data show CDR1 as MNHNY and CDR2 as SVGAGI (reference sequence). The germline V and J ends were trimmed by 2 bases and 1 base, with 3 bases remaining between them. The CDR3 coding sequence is TGTGCCAGCAGTTACACCAGCAATCAGCCCCAGCATTTT. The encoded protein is CASSYTSNQPQHF.

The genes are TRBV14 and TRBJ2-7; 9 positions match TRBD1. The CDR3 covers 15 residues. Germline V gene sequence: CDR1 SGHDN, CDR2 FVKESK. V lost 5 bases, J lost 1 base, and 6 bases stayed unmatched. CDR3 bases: TGTGCCAGCAGCAACAGGGGGCACCTTTCCTACGAGCAGTACTTC. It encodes CASSNRGHLSYEQYF. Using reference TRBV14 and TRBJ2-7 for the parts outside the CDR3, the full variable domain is EAGVTQFPSHSVIEKGQTVTLRCDPISGHDNLYWYRRVMGKEIKFLLHFVKESKQDESGMPNNRFLAERTGGTYSTLKVQPAELEDSGVYFCASSNRGHLSYEQYFGPGTRLTVT.

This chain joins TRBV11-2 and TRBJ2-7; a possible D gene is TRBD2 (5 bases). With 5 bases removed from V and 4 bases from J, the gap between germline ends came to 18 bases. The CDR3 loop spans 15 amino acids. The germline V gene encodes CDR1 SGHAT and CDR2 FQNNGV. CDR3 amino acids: CASSLGTGSEYEQYF. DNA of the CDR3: TGTGCCAGCAGCCTAGGTACGGGAAGCGAGTACGAGCAGTACTTC.

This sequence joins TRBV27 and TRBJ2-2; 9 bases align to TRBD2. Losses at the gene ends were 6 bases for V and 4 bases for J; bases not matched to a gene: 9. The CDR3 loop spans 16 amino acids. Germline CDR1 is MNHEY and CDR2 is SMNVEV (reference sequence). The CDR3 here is CASSPGLATITGELFF. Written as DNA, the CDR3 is TGTGCCAGCAGCCCGGGACTAGCAACAATCACCGGGGAGCTGTTTTTT.

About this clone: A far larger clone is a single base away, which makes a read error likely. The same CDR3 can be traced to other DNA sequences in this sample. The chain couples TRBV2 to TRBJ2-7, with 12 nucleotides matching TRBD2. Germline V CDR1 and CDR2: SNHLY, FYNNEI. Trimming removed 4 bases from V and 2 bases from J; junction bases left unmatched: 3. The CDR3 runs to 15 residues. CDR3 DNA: TGTGCCAGCAGTGTGACTAGCGGGGGACCCTACGAGCAGTACTTC. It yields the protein CASSVTSGGPYEQYF.

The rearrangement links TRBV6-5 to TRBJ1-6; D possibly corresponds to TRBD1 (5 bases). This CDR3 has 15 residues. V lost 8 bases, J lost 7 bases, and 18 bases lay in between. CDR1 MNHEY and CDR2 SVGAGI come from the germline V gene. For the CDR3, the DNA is TGTGCCAGCGCCCGAAGGGACCCTCAGAATTCACCCCTCCACTTT. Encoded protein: CASARRDPQNSPLHF.

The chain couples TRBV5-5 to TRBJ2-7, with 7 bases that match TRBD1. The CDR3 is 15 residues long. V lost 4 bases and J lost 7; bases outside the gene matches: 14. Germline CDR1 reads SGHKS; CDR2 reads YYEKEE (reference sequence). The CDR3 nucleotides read TGTGCCAGCAGCCACCGGGGACAGTCCCCTTCGGAGCAGTACTTC. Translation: CASSHRGQSPSEQYF.

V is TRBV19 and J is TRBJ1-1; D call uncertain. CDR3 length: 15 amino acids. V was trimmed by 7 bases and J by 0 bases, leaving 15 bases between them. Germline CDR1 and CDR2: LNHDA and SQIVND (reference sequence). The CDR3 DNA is TGTGCCAGTACCTATGGAACAACTATGAACACTGAAGCTTTCTTT. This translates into CASTYGTTMNTEAFF.

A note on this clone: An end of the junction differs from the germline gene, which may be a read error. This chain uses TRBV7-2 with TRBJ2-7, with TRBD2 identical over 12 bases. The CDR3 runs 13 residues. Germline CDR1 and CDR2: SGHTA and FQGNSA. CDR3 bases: TGTGCCAGCAGCCTAGCGGGGGGGTACGAGCAGTACTTC. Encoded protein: CASSLAGGYEQYF.